The 26 T cell receptor beta chains reported below all come from one sample, sequenced in a study of tumor and adjacent non-tumor tissue in lung cancer. This sample's RNA came from whole unsorted tissue. A modified ARM-PCR protocol with three rounds of nested PCR amplified TCRbeta. TCRdb processed the multiplex PCR reads anew with MiXCR; each CDR3 protein has one entry. The table lists roughly 70,000 distinct CDR3 sequences, 73% of them singletons. The sample taken for sequencing was lung tumor tissue. These receptors all come from a man aged 60 to 69 with non-small cell lung cancer.

Points on this clonotype: Its ends do not fully match the called genes, so a read error is possible. J is TRBJ2-4 and V is TRBV29-1, with D perhaps given as TRBD1 or TRBD2 (5 bases each). Germline V gene lookup returns CDR1 SQVTM and CDR2 ANQGSEA. CDR3 size: 18 residues. CDR3 DNA: TGCAGCGTGGAAACATCGGGACCCCGGGCCGAAACCAAAAACATTCAGTATTTC. Its translation: CSVETSGPRAETKNIQYF. Using reference TRBV29-1 and TRBJ2-4 for the parts outside the CDR3, the full variable domain is SAVISQKPSRDICQRGTSLTIQCQVDSQVTMMFWYRQQPGQSLTLIATANQGSEATYESGFVIDKFPISRPNLTFSTLTVSNMSPEDSSIYLCSVETSGPRAETKNIQYFGAGTRLSVL.

The chain combines TRBV21-1 with TRBJ2-5; TRBD1 is the table's D call and was not checked against the DNA. TRBV21-1 is a pseudogene segment. The CDR3 is made up of 15 amino acids. CDR3 sequence (DNA): TGTACCAGCAGCAAAGCGGGGGGCGCGAGGGAGACCCAGTACTTC. It specifies CTSSKAGGARETQYF.

Comment on this clonotype: The junction differs from germline at one of its ends, possibly a read error. CDR3 in DNA: TGTGCCGGCAGGTTGACAGGGAATACTGAAGCCTTCTTT. Translation gives CAGRLTGNTEAFF. The chain carries TRBV6-6 and TRBJ1-1, with 7 positions matching TRBD1. Per germline, CDR1 MNHNY and CDR2 SVGAGI (reference sequence). The CDR3 is 13 amino acids.

In its sample, this clonotype was seen once. The conserved phenylalanine or tryptophan normally closing the CDR3 is absent here, so this likely arose from a read error. The gene calls are TRBV10-1 and TRBJ2-3; 8 bases fit TRBD1. Germline V gene lookup returns CDR1 WNHNN and CDR2 SYGVQD (reference sequence). This CDR3 is built from 15 residues. The CDR3 sequence is CAISNDQGALDTQYS. The CDR3 DNA sequence: TGCGCCATCAGTAATGACCAGGGGGCATTAGATACGCAGTATTCT.

This clonotype is classed as medium-sized. The chain has TRBV28 and TRBJ2-7; D ambiguous. This CDR3 spans 13 amino acids. Germline assignment: CDR1 MDHEN and CDR2 SYDVKM. Between the trimmed V and J ends, which lost 5 bases and 3 bases, there was a span of 11 bases. This CDR3 is CASSPWGVYEQYF. CDR3 nucleotide sequence: TGTGCCAGCAGTCCCTGGGGTGTCTACGAGCAGTACTTC.

About this clonotype itself: The conserved phenylalanine or tryptophan is not found at the CDR3 terminus, so this likely reflects a read error. The chain combines TRBV5-4 with TRBJ2-3, with TRBD2 matching over 8 bases. The CDR3 length is 16 residues. Germline V gene sequence: CDR1 SGHNT, CDR2 YYREEE (reference sequence). CDR3: CAGSPIEREPGDSQYL. DNA for the CDR3: TGTGCCGGCAGCCCTATCGAGCGGGAGCCGGGAGATTCGCAGTATCTT.

This clonotype has a single count. Compared with germline, one end of the junction differs, possibly owing to a read error. The chain has TRBV5-4 and TRBJ2-2, with TRBD2 matching over 12 bases. Germline CDR1 is SGHNT and CDR2 is YYREEE (reference sequence). This CDR3 has 15 residues. The CDR3 loop reads CVSSSRLAGAGELSF. DNA of the CDR3: TGTGTCAGCAGCTCCAGACTAGCGGGAGCCGGGGAGCTGTCTTTT.

Turning to this clonotype: The junction shows a germline mismatch at one end, possibly a read error. The V gene is TRBV6-6, the J gene TRBJ1-1; perhaps TRBD1 as D (6 bases). Per the germline V gene, CDR1 is MNHNY and CDR2 is SVGAGI (reference sequence). This CDR3 region has 13 residues. The CDR3 sequence: CDSRLTGNTEAFF. The CDR3 coding sequence is TGTGACAGCAGGTTGACAGGAAATACTGAAGCTTTCTTT.

V usage is TRBV29-1 and J usage is TRBJ2-2; the D gene is possibly TRBD1 (6 bases). Trimming pared 4 bases from V and 9 bases from J, leaving 18 bases between. This CDR3 region has 14 residues. Germline CDR1 is SQVTM and CDR2 is ANQGSEA. The CDR3 nucleotides read TGCAGCGTTGGGGGTCCAGGGGCTACCAGGGAGCTGTTTTTT. It codes for CSVGGPGATRELFF.

This clonotype was seen repeatedly, ten times or more. The V call is TRBV6-1, the J call TRBJ2-7, with D possibly matching TRBD2 (5 bases). The CDR3 totals 11 residues. The V and J ends lost 7 bases and 7 bases respectively, with 11 bases between them. Germline V gene data show CDR1 as MNHNS and CDR2 as SASEGT. The CDR3 DNA sequence: TGTGCCAGCATAGAGCCGGGGGAGCAGTACTTC. Protein: CASIEPGEQYF.

A few counts support this clonotype. The chain joins TRBV28 to TRBJ2-7, with 11 bases aligning to TRBD2. The CDR3 has 14 residues. CDR1 and CDR2 from the germline V gene are MDHEN and SYDVKM. V was pared by 7 bases and J by 2 bases, with 4 bases of the junction left unmatched. The CDR3, as DNA: TGTGCCAGCACATGGGGACTAGCGGCCTACGAGCAGTACTTC. It codes for CASTWGLAAYEQYF.

As concerns this clonotype: A much larger clonotype is one base distant, so this may be a read error. This chain connects TRBV5-4 to TRBJ1-1; 7 bases line up with TRBD1. CDR3 size: 14 residues. The J segment lost 7 bases and the V segment lost 10 bases, leaving 16 bases of the junction unmatched. Germline values: CDR1 SGHNT, CDR2 YYREEE (reference sequence). DNA of the CDR3: TGTGCCGGACATAGCCAGGGACAGCCGAGTGAAGCTTTCTTT. Protein sequence: CAGHSQGQPSEAFF.

As for this clonotype: A junction end diverges from the germline sequence, so it may reflect a read error. CDR3 protein: CSAVGTSGASYKQYF. CDR3 in DNA: TGCAGTGCCGTCGGGACTAGCGGGGCTTCCTACAAGCAGTATTTC. The chain joins TRBV20-1 to TRBJ2-7, with TRBD2 identical over 13 bases. Germline loops: CDR1 DFQATT, CDR2 SNEGSKA (reference sequence). This CDR3 has 15 residues.

Note on this clonotype: Because it lacks the conserved phenylalanine or tryptophan at the end, this CDR3 is likely a read error. The V call is TRBV6-5, the J call TRBJ1-1, with a possible D match to TRBD1 (5 bases). Germline assignment: CDR1 MNHEY and CDR2 SVGAGI. V lost 2 bases and J 7 bases, leaving 17 bases between the germline ends. CDR3 size: 15 residues. Here the CDR3 DNA reads TGTGCCAGCAGTTACCAGGGTCAGGTTGGCAATGAAGCTTTCTCT. Protein product: CASSYQGQVGNEAFS.

Comment on this clonotype: The junction shows a germline mismatch at one end, possibly a read error. V and J are TRBV5-4 and TRBJ1-1, with 8 bases fitting TRBD1. This CDR3 comprises 13 residues. Per germline, CDR1 SGHNT and CDR2 YYREEE (reference sequence). CDR3 coding DNA: TGTGCAAGCAGCGCAGGACAGGGAAATGAAGCTTTCTTT. It yields the protein CASSAGQGNEAFF.

This rearrangement joins TRBV29-1 to TRBJ2-5; weak D call: TRBD1 (5 bases). The CDR3 contains 15 residues. CDR1 is SQVTM and CDR2 is ANQGSEA in the germline V gene. The germline V and J ends were trimmed by 1 base and 5 bases, with 17 bases remaining between them. DNA for the CDR3: TGCAGCGTTGAAGGGGAAACAGGTGGAACGGAGACCCAGTACTTC. It is translated as CSVEGETGGTETQYF.

Concerning this clonotype: One end of the junction fails to match germline, which may point to a read error. CDR3 DNA sequence: TGTGCCAGCAACTTGGTAACTGGAGAAACAGAAACTTTCTTT. Translated: CASNLVTGETETFF. The gene calls are TRBV5-6 and TRBJ1-1; D not resolved. Germline CDR1 reads SGHDT; CDR2 reads YYEEEE. This CDR3 is 14 amino acids long.

This clonotype qualifies as large (0.1 to 1%). The V and J genes are TRBV6-2 or TRBV6-3 and TRBJ2-1, with 7 bases aligning to TRBD2. J lost 8 bases, V lost 2 bases, and 9 bases had no gene match. CDR1 and CDR2 from the germline V gene are MNHEY and SVGEGT. This CDR3 is built from 15 residues. CDR3 loop: CASSYNRGGSDEQFF. For the CDR3, the DNA is TGTGCCAGCAGTTACAATAGAGGCGGGAGCGATGAGCAGTTCTTC.

This clonotype was observed a single time. This CDR3 is missing its conserved last phenylalanine or tryptophan, likely due to a read error. The chain links TRBV6-1 to TRBJ2-1, with D perhaps matching TRBD1 or TRBD2 (5 bases each). Trimming cost V 2 bases and J 7 bases, with 18 bases left between them. From germline, CDR1 is MNHNS and CDR2 SASEGT. This CDR3 region has 16 residues. This chain's CDR3 is CASSETRGVVNNEQFL. The CDR3 coding sequence is TGTGCCAGCAGTGAAACGCGAGGGGTTGTGAATAATGAGCAGTTCCTC.

Notes on this clonotype: One end of the junction does not line up with germline, which may come from a read error. This chain links TRBV11-1 with TRBJ2-7; TRBD1 or TRBD2 may be the D gene (6 bases each). This CDR3 is built from 15 residues. The germline V gene has CDR1 SGHAT and CDR2 FQDESV (reference sequence). For the CDR3, the DNA is TGTGACAGCAGCTTAGAAAAGGGGGGCCGATACGAGCAGTACTTC. It is translated as CDSSLEKGGRYEQYF. The variable domain in full, with the rest retrieved from reference TRBV11-1 and TRBJ2-7, is EAEVAQSPRYKITEKSQAVAFWCDPISGHATLYWYRQILGQGPELLVQFQDESVVDDSQLPKDRFSAERLKGVDSTLKIQPAELGDSAMYLCDSSLEKGGRYEQYFGPGTRLTVT.

This sequence joins TRBV9 and TRBJ2-2; D call uncertain. The CDR3 extends over 15 amino acids. Trimming stripped 0 bases from V and 4 bases from J, with 10 bases between. Germline CDR1 and CDR2: SGDLS and YYNGEE. CDR3 in amino acids: CASSVGRSGTGELFF. For the CDR3, the DNA is TGTGCCAGCAGCGTAGGCCGATCGGGCACCGGGGAGCTGTTTTTT.

The rearrangement links TRBV29-1 to TRBJ1-1, with D tentatively TRBD1 (6 bases). V lost 1 base and J lost 4, with 13 bases in between. CDR1 and CDR2 from the germline V gene are SQVTM and ANQGSEA. There are 14 residues in the CDR3. The CDR3 region is CSVEGQGTSTEAFF. As DNA, the CDR3 is TGCAGCGTTGAAGGGCAGGGGACGAGCACTGAAGCTTTCTTT. Looking up the rest from reference TRBV29-1 and TRBJ1-1 gives the full variable domain: SAVISQKPSRDICQRGTSLTIQCQVDSQVTMMFWYRQQPGQSLTLIATANQGSEATYESGFVIDKFPISRPNLTFSTLTVSNMSPEDSSIYLCSVEGQGTSTEAFFGQGTRLTVV.

Turning to this clonotype: The junction does not match germline at one end; this may be a read error. The chain recombines TRBV6-2 or TRBV6-3 with TRBJ1-5; D remains ambiguous. This CDR3 contains 15 residues. The germline V gene encodes CDR1 MNHEY and CDR2 SVGEGT. The CDR3 loop is CASSLSGRSDQSQHF. The DNA of the CDR3 is TGTGCCAGCAGTCTCTCTGGACGTTCCGATCAGTCCCAGCATTTT.

Details on this clonotype: No conserved phenylalanine or tryptophan is present at the end of the CDR3, so a read error is the likely explanation. The limits of the CDR3 on the DNA are not certain, so only TCRdb's listed CDR3 is given. The V and J genes are TRBV5-4 and TRBJ2-3; the DNA was not compared with TRBD2, the D call given in the table. The CDR3 sequence runs 16 residues, both termini included. CDR1 is SGHNT, CDR2 YYREEE, per germline (reference sequence). CDR3 loop: CASSPIGREPGDTHYL.

A remark on this clonotype: Mismatch with germline at one junction end may stem from a read error. J is TRBJ1-2 and V is TRBV20-1; a possible D gene is TRBD1 (5 bases). CDR3 length: 13 amino acids. Germline V gene lookup returns CDR1 DFQATT and CDR2 SNEGSKA (reference sequence). Written as DNA, the CDR3 is TGCAATGCTCGTATAGTTGGGGGAAGTGGCTACACCTTC. This gives the protein CNARIVGGSGYTF.

In its sample, this clonotype was seen a few times. A read error may explain this, as a much larger clone is one base away. The chain links TRBV6-6 to TRBJ1-1, with a tentative D call TRBD1 (6 bases). Germline CDR1 and CDR2: MNHNY and SVGAGI (reference sequence). Between the trimmed V and J ends, which lost 6 bases and 0 bases, there was a span of 17 bases. The CDR3 is made up of 16 amino acids. CDR3 bases: TGTGCCAGCAGACAGGGCGGAATGGGGGTGAACACTGAAGCTTTCTTT. Translation: CASRQGGMGVNTEAFF.